These 14 T cell receptor beta chains were all obtained from the same sample, sequenced in a study of chemoradiotherapy in HPV16-positive cancers. Measured with immunoSEQ multiplex PCR; TCRdb has only the in-frame clones, and not every one. The table includes roughly 23,000 clones, roughly 66% detected once. Sampling took place from a patient who underwent chemoradiotherapy. The receptor source for this set is a human donor with HPV-associated anogenital cancer.

The chain employs TRBV5-1 and TRBJ2-3, with 7 bases matching TRBD2. Germline CDR1 is SGHRS and CDR2 is YFSETQ. CDR3 size: 15 residues. With 2 bases clipped from V and 0 bases from J, the junction kept 3 bases outside the gene matches. The CDR3 loop is CASSLAGKSTDTQYF. CDR3 DNA sequence: TGCGCCAGCAGCTTAGCGGGGAAGAGCACAGATACGCAGTATTTT.

The chain couples TRBV5-1 to TRBJ2-5; either TRBD1 or TRBD2 may fit D (5 bases each). CDR3 length: 14 amino acids. Germline V gene sequence: CDR1 SGHRS, CDR2 YFSETQ. V was clipped by 4 bases and J by 5 bases, with 15 bases between them. The CDR3 loop reads CASSTWRAGETQYF. The CDR3 DNA follows: TGCGCCAGCAGCACATGGCGGGCAGGGGAGACCCAGTACTTC.

The V call is TRBV7-2, the J call TRBJ2-7; 7 nucleotides line up with TRBD2. The CDR3 has 15 residues. With 4 bases clipped from V and 5 bases from J, the junction kept 11 bases outside the gene matches. Looked up from germline, CDR1 is SGHTA and CDR2 is FQGNSA. The CDR3 DNA sequence: TGTGCCAGCAGCTCAACAGGTGTCGGGAGGAACGAGCAGTACTTC. It yields the protein CASSSTGVGRNEQYF. The full variable domain, in which reference TRBV7-2 and TRBJ2-7 provide the parts outside the CDR3, is GAGVSQSPSNKVTEKGKDVELRCDPISGHTALYWYRQSLGQGLEFLIYFQGNSAPDKSGLPSDRFSAERTGGSVSTLTIQRTQQEDSAVYLCASSSTGVGRNEQYFGPGTRLTVT.

This clone was detected only a few times. The chain combines TRBV12-5 with TRBJ2-1; either TRBD1 or TRBD2 may fit D (5 bases each). Deletions cut 2 bases from V and 0 bases from J, with 8 bases between. The CDR3 loop spans 15 amino acids. Per the germline V gene, CDR1 is LGHNT and CDR2 is FRNRAP. The CDR3, as DNA: TGTGCTAGTGGTTTGTGGGGGAGCTCCTACAATGAGCAGTTCTTC. Amino acids: CASGLWGSSYNEQFF. The complete variable domain, with remaining parts taken from reference TRBV12-5 and TRBJ2-1, reads DARVTQTPRHKVTEMGQEVTMRCQPILGHNTVFWYRQTMMQGLELLAYFRNRAPLDDSGMPKDRFSAEMPDATLATLKIQPSEPRDSAVYFCASGLWGSSYNEQFFGPGTRLTVL.

The chain combines TRBV5-1 with TRBJ2-5, with D possibly matching TRBD1 (5 bases). The length of the CDR3 is 14 residues. Germline-derived CDR1 and CDR2 are SGHRS and YFSETQ. Trimming pared 1 base from V and 2 bases from J, leaving 9 bases between. CDR3 DNA sequence: TGCGCCAGCAGCTTGCCCGCAGGGCAAGAGACCCAGTACTTC. Its translation is CASSLPAGQETQYF.

The chain joins TRBV11-2 to TRBJ1-4; D gene uncertain. The CDR3 is made up of 15 amino acids. Trimming removed 2 bases at V and 4 bases at J, with 11 bases between. CDR1 SGHAT and CDR2 FQNNGV come from the germline V gene. Here the CDR3 reads CASSLSRGYNEKLFF. The CDR3 region has the DNA TGTGCCAGCAGCTTAAGCCGGGGATATAATGAAAAACTGTTTTTT. Looking up the rest from reference TRBV11-2 and TRBJ1-4 gives the full variable domain: EAGVAQSPRYKIIEKRQSVAFWCNPISGHATLYWYQQILGQGPKLLIQFQNNGVVDDSQLPKDRFSAERLKGVDSTLKIQPAKLEDSAVYLCASSLSRGYNEKLFFGSGTQLSVL.

The rearrangement uses TRBV7-2 and TRBJ2-1; D not certain. This CDR3 has 12 residues. The V gene lost 7 bases and the J gene lost 7 bases, with 11 bases spanning the gap. Germline lookup yields CDR1 SGHTA and CDR2 FQGNSA. The CDR3, as DNA: TGTGCCAGCAATGGGGATGAGAATGAGCAGTTCTTC. This gives the protein CASNGDENEQFF.

The V gene is TRBV7-5, the J gene TRBJ1-1; the DNA was not used to check the table's D call, TRBD1. TRBV7-5 is marked as a pseudogene. The CDR3 loop spans 19 amino acids. CDR3 protein: CVRSLPGSAAASLNTEAFF. The DNA for the CDR3 is TGTGTCAGAAGCTTACCAGGATCGGCTGCCGCTTCCCTGAACACTGAAGCTTTCTTT.

In this sample, this clone turned up a few times. The CDR3: CASIPDAPCGDQPQHF. The CDR3, as DNA: TGCGCCAGCATTCCGGACGCACCGTGTGGCGATCAGCCCCAGCATTTT. This chain joins TRBV10-1 and TRBJ1-5; D gene ambiguous. The CDR3 loop spans 16 amino acids. The germline V and J ends were trimmed by 7 bases and 5 bases, with 21 bases remaining between them. Germline loops: CDR1 WNHNN, CDR2 SYGVQD (reference sequence).

The chain has TRBV6-1 and TRBJ1-2, with 7 positions matching TRBD1. This CDR3 region has 15 residues. The germline V gene encodes CDR1 MNHNS and CDR2 SASEGT. V shed 3 bases and J 3 bases; nucleotides not matched to a gene: 7. The CDR3 DNA is TGTGCCAGCAGTGAGGGACAGCTCTTCTACTATGGCTACACCTTC. Its translation is CASSEGQLFYYGYTF.

The genes are TRBV28 and TRBJ1-1; D is undetermined. The CDR3 extends over 18 amino acids. Trimming removed 7 bases from V and 0 bases from J, with 24 bases in between. Germline V lookup: CDR1 MDHEN, CDR2 SYDVKM. DNA of the CDR3: TGTGCCAGCATTAGCTTTCTTACTCTGATTGACATGAACACTGAAGCTTTCTTT. It translates to CASISFLTLIDMNTEAFF.

This clone was seen only a few times. This sequence joins TRBV9 and TRBJ2-7; tentative D call: TRBD1 (6 bases). This CDR3 comprises 14 residues. Trimming removed 0 bases at V and 2 bases at J, with 9 bases between. The V gene's germline CDR1 is SGDLS and CDR2 YYNGEE. The CDR3 is CASSVGTATYEQYF. The CDR3 coding sequence is TGTGCCAGCAGCGTAGGGACAGCTACCTACGAGCAGTACTTC. The full variable domain, completed using reference TRBV9 and TRBJ2-7, is DSGVTQTPKHLITATGQRVTLRCSPRSGDLSVYWYQQSLDQGLQFLIQYYNGEERAKGNILERFSAQQFPDLHSELNLSSLELGDSALYFCASSVGTATYEQYFGPGTRLTVT.

The chain recombines TRBV14 with TRBJ2-1; D uncertain. This CDR3 contains 13 residues. Germline V gives CDR1 SGHDN, CDR2 FVKESK. V lost 2 bases, J lost 14 bases, and 16 bases lay in between. CDR3: CASSQRGPASKFF. CDR3 nucleotides: TGTGCCAGCAGCCAAAGAGGTCCAGCCTCCAAGTTCTTC. Full variable domain (outside the CDR3, taken from reference TRBV14 and TRBJ2-1): EAGVTQFPSHSVIEKGQTVTLRCDPISGHDNLYWYRRVMGKEIKFLLHFVKESKQDESGMPNNRFLAERTGGTYSTLKVQPAELEDSGVYFCASSQRGPASKFFGPGTRLTVL.

V gene TRBV5-1 combines with J gene TRBJ2-2; 9 positions agree with TRBD2. The germline CDR1 and CDR2 sequences are SGHRS and YFSETQ. V lost 4 bases and J lost 0; bases outside the gene matches: 4. This CDR3 is built from 16 residues. The CDR3 DNA reads TGCGCCAGCAGCGGGGGACTAGCCGCGAACACCGGGGAGCTGTTTTTT. This codes for CASSGGLAANTGELFF.